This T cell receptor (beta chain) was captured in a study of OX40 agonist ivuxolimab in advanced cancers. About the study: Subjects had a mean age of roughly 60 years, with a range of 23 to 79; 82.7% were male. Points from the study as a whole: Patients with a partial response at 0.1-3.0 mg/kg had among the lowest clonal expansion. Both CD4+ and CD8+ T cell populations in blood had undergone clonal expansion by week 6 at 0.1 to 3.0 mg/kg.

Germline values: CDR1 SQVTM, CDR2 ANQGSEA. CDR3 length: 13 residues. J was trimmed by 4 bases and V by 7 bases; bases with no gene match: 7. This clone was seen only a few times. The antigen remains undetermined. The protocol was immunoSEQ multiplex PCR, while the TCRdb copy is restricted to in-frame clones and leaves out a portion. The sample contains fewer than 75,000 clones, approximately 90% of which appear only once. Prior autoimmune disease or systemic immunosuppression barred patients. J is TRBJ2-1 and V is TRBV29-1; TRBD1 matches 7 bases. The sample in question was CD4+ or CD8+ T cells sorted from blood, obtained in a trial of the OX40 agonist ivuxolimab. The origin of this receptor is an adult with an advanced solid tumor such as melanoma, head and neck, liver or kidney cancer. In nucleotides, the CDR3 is TGCAGCGGCCGGGACAGCTTTTACAATGAGCAGTTCTTC. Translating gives CSGRDSFYNEQFF.